This TCR beta chain was captured by sequencing in a study of OX40 agonist ivuxolimab in advanced cancers. On the study more broadly: Eligibility rules accepted prior anti-PD-1, anti-PD-L1 or anti-CTLA-4 therapy, and around 38% had some. Study-wide points: By week 6 at 0.1 to 3.0 mg/kg, blood CD4+ and CD8+ T cells had expanded clonally. The study found among the lowest clonal expansion in partial responders at 0.1-3.0 mg/kg.

Germline V CDR1 and CDR2: SGHAT, FQNNGV. V was shortened by 5 bases and J by 6 bases, with 17 bases between the two germline ends. The CDR3 loop spans 14 amino acids. As to this clone: Its matching antigen is unknown.

The method was immunoSEQ multiplex PCR; TCRdb's version includes in-frame clones alone and lacks a portion of them. Seen here are around 65,000 clones, just over 90% observed once, and the top ten hold roughly a sixth. Enrollment shut out patients with autoimmune disease history or systemic immunosuppression. The chain combines TRBV11-2 with TRBJ2-7; D is possibly TRBD1 (6 bases). The origin of this receptor is an adult with an advanced solid tumor such as melanoma, head and neck, liver or kidney cancer. The sample consisted of CD4+ or CD8+ T cells sorted from blood, taken in a trial of the OX40 agonist ivuxolimab. This CDR3 reads CASSVVQGLVEQYF. CDR3 bases: TGTGCCAGCAGCGTAGTACAGGGTCTGGTCGAGCAGTACTTC.